The T cell receptor beta chain under discussion was sequenced for a study of blood T cell repertoires in COVID-19. Turning to the study itself: The analysed material was cDNA or gDNA that came from T cells, B-cell-depleted T cells, or PBMCs.

Concerning this clone itself: Additional DNA sequences in this sample encode the identical CDR3.

With 5 bases clipped from V and 6 bases from J, the junction kept 2 bases outside the gene matches. This CDR3 has 11 residues. Germline V lookup: CDR1 DFQATT, CDR2 SNEGSKA (reference sequence). The method was immunoSEQ multiplex PCR; TCRdb's version includes in-frame clones alone and lacks a portion of them. The table lists around 250,000 clones, about 90% of them singletons. The source is a human donor in a cohort exposed to, infected with or recovered from COVID-19 (not recorded which). The donor label of this sample is uncertain. The source material was PBMCs or T cells enriched from blood (not recorded which). The chain uses TRBV20-1 and TRBJ2-7, with 9 bases that match TRBD1. The CDR3 protein is CSARTGAEQYF. CDR3 sequence (DNA): TGCAGTGCTCGGACAGGGGCCGAGCAGTACTTC.